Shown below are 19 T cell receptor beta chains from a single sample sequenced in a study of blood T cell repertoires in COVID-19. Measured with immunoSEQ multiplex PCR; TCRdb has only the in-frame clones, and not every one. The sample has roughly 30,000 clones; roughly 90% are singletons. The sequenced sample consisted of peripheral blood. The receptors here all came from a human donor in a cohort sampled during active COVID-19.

CDR3 coding DNA: TGTGCCAGCAGTAGACAGGTGGAGAACACTGAAGCTTTCTTT. This translates into CASSRQVENTEAFF. The chain joins TRBV6-5 to TRBJ1-1; TRBD1 is a possible D gene (6 bases). The CDR3 runs to 14 residues. V dropped 5 bases and J dropped 1 base, with 11 bases sitting between them. Per germline, CDR1 MNHEY and CDR2 SVGAGI.

The CDR3 spells CASSLQGSGELFF. The CDR3, as DNA: TGTGCCAGCAGCTTACAGGGGAGCGGGGAGCTGTTTTTT. The chain uses TRBV5-5 and TRBJ2-2; 7 nucleotides line up with TRBD1. Germline loops: CDR1 SGHKS, CDR2 YYEKEE (reference sequence). The CDR3 consists of 13 residues. V was clipped by 2 bases and J by 7 bases; unmatched bases: 2.

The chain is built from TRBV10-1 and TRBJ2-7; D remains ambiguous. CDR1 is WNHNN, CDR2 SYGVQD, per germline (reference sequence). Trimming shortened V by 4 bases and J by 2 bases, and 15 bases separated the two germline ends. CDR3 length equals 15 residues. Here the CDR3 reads CASSASGDGAYEQYF. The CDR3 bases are TGCGCCAGCAGTGCGTCGGGTGACGGAGCCTACGAGCAGTACTTC.

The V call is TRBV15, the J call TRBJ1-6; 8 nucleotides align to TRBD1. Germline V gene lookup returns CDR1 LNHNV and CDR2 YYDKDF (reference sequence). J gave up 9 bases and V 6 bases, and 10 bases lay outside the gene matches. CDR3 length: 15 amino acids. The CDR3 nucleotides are TGTGCCACCAGTCACATTGGACAGGGTTTTTCACCCCTCCACTTT. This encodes CATSHIGQGFSPLHF.

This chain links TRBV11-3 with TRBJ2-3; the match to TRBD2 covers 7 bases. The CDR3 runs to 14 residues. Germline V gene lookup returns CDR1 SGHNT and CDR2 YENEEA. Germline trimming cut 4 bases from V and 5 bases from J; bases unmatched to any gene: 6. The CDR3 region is CASSSRLAGDTQYF. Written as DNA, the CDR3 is TGTGCCAGCAGCTCCCGACTAGCTGGAGATACGCAGTATTTT.

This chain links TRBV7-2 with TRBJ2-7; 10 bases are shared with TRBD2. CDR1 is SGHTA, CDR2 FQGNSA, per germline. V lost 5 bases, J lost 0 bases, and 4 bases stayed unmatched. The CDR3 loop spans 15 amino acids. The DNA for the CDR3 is TGTGCCAGCAGCCTTAGCGGGGGGAACTCCTACGAGCAGTACTTC. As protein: CASSLSGGNSYEQYF.

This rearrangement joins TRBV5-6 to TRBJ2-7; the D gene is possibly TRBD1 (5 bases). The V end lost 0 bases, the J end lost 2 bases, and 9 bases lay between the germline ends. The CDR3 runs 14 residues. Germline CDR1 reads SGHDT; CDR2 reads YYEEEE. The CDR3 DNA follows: TGTGCCAGCAGCTTGGGGCAGGGCCCCTACGAGCAGTACTTC. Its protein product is CASSLGQGPYEQYF.

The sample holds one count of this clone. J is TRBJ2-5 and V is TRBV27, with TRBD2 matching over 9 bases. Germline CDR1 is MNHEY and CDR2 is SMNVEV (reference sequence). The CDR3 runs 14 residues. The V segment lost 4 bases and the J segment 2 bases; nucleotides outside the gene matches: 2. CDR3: CASSSRGGQETQYF. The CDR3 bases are TGTGCCAGCAGTTCGCGGGGGGGTCAAGAGACCCAGTACTTC.

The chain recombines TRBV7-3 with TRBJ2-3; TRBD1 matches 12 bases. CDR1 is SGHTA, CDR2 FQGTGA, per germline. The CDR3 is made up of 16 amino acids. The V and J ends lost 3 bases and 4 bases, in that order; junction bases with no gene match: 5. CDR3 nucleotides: TGTGCCAGCAGCTTGACCGGGACAGGGGGCGCAGATACGCAGTATTTT. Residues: CASSLTGTGGADTQYF.

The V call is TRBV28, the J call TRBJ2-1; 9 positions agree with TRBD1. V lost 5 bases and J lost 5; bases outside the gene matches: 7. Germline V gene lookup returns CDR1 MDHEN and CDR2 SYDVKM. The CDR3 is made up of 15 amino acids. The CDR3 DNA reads TGTGCCAGCAGTAAGGGACAGGGAATCCACAATGAGCAGTTCTTC. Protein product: CASSKGQGIHNEQFF.

CDR3 bases: TGTGCCAGCAGTTCTAGCGGGGGATCTCAAGAGACCCAGTACTTC. Translating gives CASSSSGGSQETQYF. The chain carries TRBV28 and TRBJ2-5; TRBD2 aligns across 10 bases. This CDR3 spans 15 amino acids. The germline V gene has CDR1 MDHEN and CDR2 SYDVKM. V trimming: 4 bases; J trimming: 2 bases; junction bases outside the gene matches: 4.

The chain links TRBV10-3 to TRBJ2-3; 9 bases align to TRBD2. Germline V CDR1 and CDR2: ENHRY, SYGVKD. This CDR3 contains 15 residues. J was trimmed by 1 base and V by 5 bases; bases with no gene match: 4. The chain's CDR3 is CAISLAGDGTDTQYF. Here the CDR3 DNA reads TGTGCCATCAGTTTAGCGGGGGATGGCACAGATACGCAGTATTTT.

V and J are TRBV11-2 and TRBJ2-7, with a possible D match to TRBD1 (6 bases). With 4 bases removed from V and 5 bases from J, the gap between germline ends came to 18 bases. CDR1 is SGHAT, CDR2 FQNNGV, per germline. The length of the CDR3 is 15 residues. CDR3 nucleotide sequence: TGTGCCAGCAGCTCCCGCCAGGGGCGCGGAGACGAGCAGTACTTC. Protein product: CASSSRQGRGDEQYF. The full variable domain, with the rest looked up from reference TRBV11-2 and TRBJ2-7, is EAGVAQSPRYKIIEKRQSVAFWCNPISGHATLYWYQQILGQGPKLLIQFQNNGVVDDSQLPKDRFSAERLKGVDSTLKIQPAKLEDSAVYLCASSSRQGRGDEQYFGPGTRLTVT.

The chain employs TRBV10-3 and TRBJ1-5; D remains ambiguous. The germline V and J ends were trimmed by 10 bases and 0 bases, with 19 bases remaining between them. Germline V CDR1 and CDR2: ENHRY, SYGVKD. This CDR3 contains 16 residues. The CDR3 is CATRLRGAYSNQPQHF. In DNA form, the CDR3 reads TGTGCCACCCGTCTCAGAGGTGCCTATAGCAATCAGCCCCAGCATTTT.

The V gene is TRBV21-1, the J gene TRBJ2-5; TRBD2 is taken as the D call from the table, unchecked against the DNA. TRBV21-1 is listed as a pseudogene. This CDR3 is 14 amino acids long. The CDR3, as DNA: TGTGCCAGCAGCGGGGGACTAGGGCAAGAGACCCAGTACTTC. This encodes CASSGGLGQETQYF.

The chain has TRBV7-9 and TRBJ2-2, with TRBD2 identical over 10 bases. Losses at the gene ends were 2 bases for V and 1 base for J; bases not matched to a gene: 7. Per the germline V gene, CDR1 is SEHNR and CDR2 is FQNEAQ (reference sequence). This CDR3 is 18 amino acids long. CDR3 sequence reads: CASSLPPRLAGNTGELFF. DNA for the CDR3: TGTGCCAGCAGCTTACCTCCCCGACTAGCGGGGAACACCGGGGAGCTGTTTTTT.

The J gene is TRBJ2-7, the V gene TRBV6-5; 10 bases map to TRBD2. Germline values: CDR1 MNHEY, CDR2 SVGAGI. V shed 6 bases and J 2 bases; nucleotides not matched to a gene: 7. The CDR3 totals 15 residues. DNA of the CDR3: TGTGCCAGCAGGACCGGAAGCGGGGGGGCCTACGAGCAGTACTTC. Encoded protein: CASRTGSGGAYEQYF.

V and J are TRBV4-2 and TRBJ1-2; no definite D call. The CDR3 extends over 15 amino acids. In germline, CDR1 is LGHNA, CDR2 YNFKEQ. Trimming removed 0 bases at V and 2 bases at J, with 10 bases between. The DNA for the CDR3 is TGTGCCAGCAGCCAAGATCGAGGGCAGAACTATGGCTACACCTTC. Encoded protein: CASSQDRGQNYGYTF.

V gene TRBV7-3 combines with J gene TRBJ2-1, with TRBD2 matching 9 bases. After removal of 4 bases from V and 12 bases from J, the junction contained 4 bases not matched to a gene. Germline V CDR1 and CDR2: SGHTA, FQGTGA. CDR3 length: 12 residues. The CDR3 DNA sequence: TGTGCCAGCAGCTCGGCGGGGGGGCCGCAGTTCTTC. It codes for CASSSAGGPQFF.